These 5 T cell receptor gamma chains came from one sample sequenced in a study of gamma-delta T cells after stem cell transplantation. TCRdb called clones from the RT-PCR reads again using CATT. Among under 800 gamma-chain clones, over 9.5% were seen once, and the ten largest hold roughly two fifths. Material: gamma-delta T cells. Receptor source: a human donor. It is not recorded whose cells these are; they may come from a transplant donor.

The gene calls are TRGV9 and TRGJP. After removal of 0 bases from V and 4 bases from J, the junction contained 12 bases not matched to a gene. The CDR3 covers 20 residues. Germline V gene sequence: CDR1 GITISATS, CDR2 ISYDGTV (reference sequence). The CDR3 sequence is CALWEVHTRVQELGKKIKVF. The CDR3 DNA sequence: TGTGCCTTGTGGGAGGTGCATACGAGGGTACAAGAGTTGGGCAAAAAAATCAAGGTATTT.

This clone is large. The gene calls are TRGV9 and TRGJP. This CDR3 has 17 residues. V shed 2 bases, J shed 4 bases, and the junction held 5 bases outside the gene matches. Germline CDR1 is GITISATS and CDR2 is ISYDGTV (reference sequence). DNA for the CDR3: TGTGCCTTGTGGGAGGCCCTACAAGAGTTGGGCAAAAAAATCAAGGTATTT. This gives the protein CALWEALQELGKKIKVF.

The sample holds a few counts of this clone. This DNA's translation differs at residue 9 from TCRdb's protein, which comes from a much larger clone; a read error is likely, and the protein shown is translated from the DNA. This chain links TRGV9 with TRGJ1 or TRGJ2. The germline CDR1 and CDR2 sequences are GITISATS and ISYDGTV (reference sequence). The CDR3 runs to 15 residues. The V gene end was trimmed by 0 bases and the J gene end by 3 bases; junction bases not matched to a gene: 8. DNA for the CDR3: TGTGCCTTGTGGGAGGTGCAAAGGAGTTATTATAAGAAACTCTTT. It translates to CALWEVQRSYYKKLF.

In the case of this clone: This same CDR3 is encoded by further DNA sequences in the sample. The V gene is TRGV9, the J gene TRGJP. After removal of 6 bases from V and 3 bases from J, the junction contained 2 bases not matched to a gene. Germline assignment: CDR1 GITISATS and CDR2 ISYDGTV (reference sequence). The CDR3 runs to 15 residues. The chain's CDR3 is CALWSQELGKKIKVF. DNA for the CDR3: TGTGCCTTGTGGTCGCAAGAGTTGGGCAAAAAAATCAAGGTATTT.

By frequency in the sample, this clone is large. The chain has TRGV9 and TRGJP. V dropped 3 bases and J dropped 7; count of bases not matched to a gene: 12. This CDR3 spans 18 amino acids. The germline V gene encodes CDR1 GITISATS and CDR2 ISYDGTV (reference sequence). The CDR3 nucleotides read TGTGCCTTGTGGGAGCAAAACCTCTGGGAGTTGGGCAAAAAAATCAAGGTATTT. It specifies CALWEQNLWELGKKIKVF.